Below, 27 T cell receptor beta chains from the same sample are listed, as sequenced in a study of cytomegalovirus exposure and HLA in healthy donors. PCR amplification relied on 60 Vbeta primers (plus 13 Jbeta primers). Some clones are missing from TCRdb's copy, which holds only in-frame ones; the method was immunoSEQ multiplex PCR. The data contain about 170,000 clones, approximately 67% of them singletons. Material: PBMCs. These receptors all come from a man aged 40-49 years in good health and CMV-seronegative.

This clone was found once. The V and J genes are TRBV19 and TRBJ2-1, with 9 nucleotides matching TRBD2. J lost 8 bases, V lost 4 bases, and 6 bases had no gene match. The V gene's germline CDR1 is LNHDA and CDR2 SQIVND (reference sequence). CDR3 length equals 14 residues. In DNA form, the CDR3 reads TGTGCCAGTAGTACCCCGGGACTAGCCTATGAGCAGTTCTTC. It translates to CASSTPGLAYEQFF. The full variable domain, its missing parts supplied by reference TRBV19 and TRBJ2-1, is DGGITQSPKYLFRKEGQNVTLSCEQNLNHDAMYWYRQDPGQGLRLIYYSQIVNDFQKGDIAEGYSVSREKKESFPLTVTSAQKNPTAFYLCASSTPGLAYEQFFGPGTRLTVL.

This clone was observed a handful of times. This chain links TRBV18 with TRBJ2-7; a weak D match, TRBD2 (6 bases). Germline V gene sequence: CDR1 KGHSH, CDR2 LQKENI. Trimming removed 5 bases from V and 4 bases from J, with 15 bases in between. The CDR3 runs 14 residues. The CDR3 bases are TGTGCCAGCTCAAAAGGGGACTCTACATACGAGCAGTACTTC. It codes for CASSKGDSTYEQYF.

This rearrangement joins TRBV5-5 to TRBJ1-1; D is possibly TRBD1 (5 bases). The CDR3 length is 14 residues. The germline V gene has CDR1 SGHKS and CDR2 YYEKEE (reference sequence). The ends were cut back, 4 bases at V and 3 bases at J, with 13 bases in the middle. Here the CDR3 DNA reads TGTGCCAGCAGCCGGTTGTGGGGGGACACTGAAGCTTTCTTT. It is translated as CASSRLWGDTEAFF. Full variable domain (missing parts from reference TRBV5-5 and TRBJ1-1): DAGVTQSPTHLIKTRGQQVTLRCSPISGHKSVSWYQQVLGQGPQFIFQYYEKEERGRGNFPDRFSARQFPNYSSELNVNALLLGDSALYLCASSRLWGDTEAFFGQGTRLTVV.

The rearrangement joins TRBV5-4 to TRBJ2-5, with TRBD2 matching 10 bases. The end of the DNA aligns better with TRBJ2-7, so the J call may be wrong. This CDR3 spans 16 amino acids. In germline, CDR1 is SGHNT, CDR2 YYREEE (reference sequence). CDR3 protein: CASSLGETSGAYEQYF. The CDR3 DNA is TGTGCCAGCAGCTTAGGGGAAACTAGCGGGGCCTACGAGCAGTACTTC.

The V call is TRBV4-1, the J call TRBJ2-1; tentatively, D is TRBD1 (5 bases). Looked up from germline, CDR1 is MGHRA and CDR2 is YSYEKL. Trimming cost V 4 bases and J 12 bases, with 16 bases left between them. This CDR3 spans 13 amino acids. CDR3 region: CASSLLGADGQFF. CDR3 DNA: TGCGCCAGCAGCCTTCTAGGGGCGGACGGGCAGTTCTTC.

The rearrangement joins TRBV2 to TRBJ2-5; TRBD2 agrees at 12 bases. V was clipped by 4 bases and J by 7 bases; unmatched bases: 7. The V gene's germline CDR1 is SNHLY and CDR2 FYNNEI. The CDR3 runs 15 residues. The CDR3: CASSVGLAGTGTQYF. The DNA for the CDR3 is TGTGCCAGCAGTGTAGGACTAGCGGGGACTGGGACCCAGTACTTC.

This clone was counted once. This chain joins TRBV30 and TRBJ2-3; perhaps TRBD2 as D (5 bases). Germline V gene sequence: CDR1 GTSNPN, CDR2 SVGIG (reference sequence). V lost 1 base and J lost 2, with 13 bases in between. This CDR3 has 15 residues. The CDR3 loop is CAWSAGGLNTDTQYF. In DNA form, the CDR3 reads TGTGCCTGGAGTGCCGGAGGATTGAACACAGATACGCAGTATTTT.

The rearrangement uses TRBV7-9 and TRBJ2-7; perhaps TRBD1 as D (5 bases). Germline values: CDR1 SEHNR, CDR2 FQNEAQ (reference sequence). CDR3 length: 12 residues. V was shortened by 5 bases and J by 2 bases, with 7 bases between the two germline ends. The CDR3 bases are TGTGCCAGCAGCAGGGGCCCCTACGAGCAGTACTTC. Its protein product is CASSRGPYEQYF.

A single count supports this clone. The chain carries TRBV11-3 and TRBJ2-3; TRBD2 is a possible D gene (6 bases). Per the germline V gene, CDR1 is SGHNT and CDR2 is YENEEA. The ends were cut back, 5 bases at V and 0 bases at J, with 9 bases in the middle. CDR3 length: 14 residues. CDR3 in amino acids: CASSPGLSTDTQYF. The CDR3 nucleotides read TGTGCCAGCAGCCCCGGACTAAGCACAGATACGCAGTATTTT.

V is TRBV9 and J is TRBJ2-7; 7 bases line up with TRBD1. This CDR3 comprises 16 residues. Losses at the gene ends were 3 bases for V and 5 bases for J; bases not matched to a gene: 14. Per germline, CDR1 SGDLS and CDR2 YYNGEE. The CDR3 DNA reads TGTGCCAGCAGCGAGTCAGGGACAGCCCTATTAGACGAGCAGTACTTC. Protein sequence: CASSESGTALLDEQYF.

Details on this clone: Its ends do not fully match the called genes, so a read error is possible. V and J are TRBV28 and TRBJ1-1, with unresolved D. The germline V gene has CDR1 MDHEN and CDR2 SYDVKM. The CDR3 covers 11 residues. The CDR3: CASVDALRVYF. The CDR3 DNA follows: TGTGCCAGCGTGGACGCACTGAGGGTTTACTTT.

This clone was found a few times. V gene TRBV7-2 combines with J gene TRBJ2-7; the D gene is possibly TRBD1 (6 bases). This CDR3 has 16 residues. Trimming left V 4 bases short and J 0 bases short, with 16 bases between. CDR1 SGHTA and CDR2 FQGNSA come from the germline V gene. CDR3 sequence (DNA): TGTGCCAGCAGCTCTACCAGTCGGACAGCCTCCTACGAGCAGTACTTC. This encodes CASSSTSRTASYEQYF.

The chain combines TRBV30 with TRBJ1-4; tentative D call: TRBD1 (5 bases). Germline V gene sequence: CDR1 GTSNPN, CDR2 SVGIG (reference sequence). The CDR3 consists of 14 residues. V dropped 5 bases and J dropped 8 bases, with 18 bases sitting between them. In nucleotides, the CDR3 is TGTGCCTGGGGAAGGGGAGGCAGGGAAGAAAAACTGTTTTTT. It translates to CAWGRGGREEKLFF.

The chain employs TRBV9 and TRBJ1-5; D is possibly TRBD1 (6 bases). CDR3 length equals 15 residues. Germline-derived CDR1 and CDR2 are SGDLS and YYNGEE. Deletions cut 4 bases from V and 4 bases from J, with 15 bases between. CDR3 residues: CASSPTGSGNQPQHF. CDR3 sequence (DNA): TGTGCCAGCAGCCCCACAGGGTCGGGGAATCAGCCCCAGCATTTT.

This clone has more than one count but fewer than ten. The chain recombines TRBV5-4 with TRBJ2-7, with TRBD1 matching over 9 bases. CDR3 length: 14 residues. Trimming took 3 bases from V and 1 from J; bases not matched to a gene: 2. Germline CDR1 and CDR2: SGHNT and YYREEE (reference sequence). The CDR3, as DNA: TGTGCCAGCAGCTCCGGACAGGGGTCCTACGAGCAGTACTTC. Protein: CASSSGQGSYEQYF.

V usage is TRBV30 and J usage is TRBJ1-3, with D maybe TRBD1 (6 bases). V was clipped by 5 bases and J by 3 bases, with 14 bases between them. This CDR3 comprises 14 residues. The germline gives CDR1 GTSNPN, CDR2 SVGIG (reference sequence). The CDR3 nucleotides read TGTGCCTGGGGAACCGGGACATTTGGAAACACCATATATTTT. It specifies CAWGTGTFGNTIYF.

The V and J genes are TRBV6-1 and TRBJ2-7, with a possible D match to TRBD1 (6 bases). The V gene lost 11 bases and the J gene lost 0 bases, with 17 bases spanning the gap. Germline CDR1 is MNHNS and CDR2 is SASEGT. The CDR3 consists of 14 residues. The CDR3 DNA follows: TGTGCCGGAGGCCGACAGGAGGACTCCTACGAGCAGTACTTC. It specifies CAGGRQEDSYEQYF.

This clone was counted a few times. The J gene is TRBJ2-7, the V gene TRBV19, with D perhaps TRBD2 (5 bases). Germline V gene sequence: CDR1 LNHDA, CDR2 SQIVND (reference sequence). The CDR3 is 14 amino acids. Trimming removed 7 bases at V and 3 bases at J, with 16 bases between. The CDR3 nucleotides are TGTGCCAGTACCCCGGGGATAGAGGTCTACGAGCAGTACTTC. Translating gives CASTPGIEVYEQYF.

In the case of this clone: The identical CDR3 is also encoded by other nucleotide sequences in the sample. The chain is built from TRBV29-1 and TRBJ2-3; D is perhaps TRBD2 (5 bases). Per the germline V gene, CDR1 is SQVTM and CDR2 is ANQGSEA. The ends were cut back, 2 bases at V and 6 bases at J, with 9 bases in the middle. The CDR3 has 12 amino acids. The CDR3 DNA sequence: TGCAGCGTTGAATCTAGCTCGGATACGCAGTATTTT. This codes for CSVESSSDTQYF.

The gene calls are TRBV19 and TRBJ2-2; TRBD1 agrees at 8 bases. V trimming: 4 bases; J trimming: 5 bases; junction bases outside the gene matches: 6. Germline values: CDR1 LNHDA, CDR2 SQIVND (reference sequence). The CDR3 spans 15 residues. The CDR3, as DNA: TGTGCCAGTAGTACCACGGACAGGGAGACCGGGGAGCTGTTTTTT. It encodes CASSTTDRETGELFF.

This chain links TRBV5-1 with TRBJ2-5; 7 bases map to TRBD1. The J call may be wrong; the DNA end is better matched by TRBJ2-7. CDR3 length: 16 residues. Per the germline V gene, CDR1 is SGHRS and CDR2 is YFSETQ. The CDR3 bases are TGCGCCAGCAGCAACGGTCGGACAGGCCTGTCCTACGAGCAGTACTTC. It specifies CASSNGRTGLSYEQYF.

The J gene is TRBJ2-2, the V gene TRBV27, with 8 bases fitting TRBD1. The junction had 9 bases not matched to a gene; V was cut back by 8 bases and J by 4 bases. CDR1 and CDR2 (germline): MNHEY, SMNVEV (reference sequence). The CDR3 has 15 residues. CDR3 residues: CASGTWTGSTGELFF. DNA for the CDR3: TGTGCCAGCGGGACATGGACAGGGAGCACCGGGGAGCTGTTTTTT.

Note on this clone: The germline gene is not matched at one end of the junction; a read error may be the cause. The V call is TRBV4-2, the J call TRBJ2-7; 9 positions match TRBD1. The CDR3 has 16 residues. The germline gives CDR1 LGHNA, CDR2 YNFKEQ. The CDR3 spells CASSQATGGSFHEQHF. The DNA for the CDR3 is TGTGCCAGCAGCCAGGCTACAGGGGGCTCTTTCCACGAGCAGCACTTC.

This clone occurred a few times. The V call is TRBV5-1, the J call TRBJ2-5; TRBD1 is a possible D gene (6 bases). Between the trimmed V and J ends, which lost 4 bases and 4 bases, there was a span of 17 bases. The CDR3 covers 15 residues. Germline lookup yields CDR1 SGHRS and CDR2 YFSETQ. The chain's CDR3 is CASSASPQGSETQYF. The CDR3 DNA reads as TGCGCCAGCAGCGCCTCGCCACAGGGTTCAGAGACCCAGTACTTC.

The rearrangement joins TRBV20-1 to TRBJ1-3; D remains ambiguous. V gave up 3 bases and J gave up 6 bases, with 6 bases separating them. The CDR3 sequence is 11 residues long. Per the germline V gene, CDR1 is DFQATT and CDR2 is SNEGSKA (reference sequence). This CDR3 reads CSASILNTIYF. CDR3 sequence (DNA): TGCAGTGCTAGTATCCTAAACACCATATATTTT.

The V and J genes are TRBV6-5 and TRBJ1-4; D gene unclear. CDR1 is MNHEY, CDR2 SVGAGI, per germline. The length of the CDR3 is 14 residues. Trimming removed 6 bases from V and 7 bases from J, with 15 bases in between. CDR3 sequence: CASSWGGYSEKLFF. CDR3 sequence (DNA): TGTGCCAGCAGCTGGGGAGGGTATAGTGAAAAACTGTTTTTT.

In the case of this clone: One end of the junction varies from germline; a read error may be responsible. The V and J genes are TRBV7-9 and TRBJ1-4; 9 bases map to TRBD1. The CDR3 consists of 15 residues. The germline gives CDR1 SEHNR, CDR2 FQNEAQ (reference sequence). CDR3 sequence reads: CSSSPRQGEDEKLFF. The CDR3 coding sequence is TGTTCCAGCAGCCCCAGACAGGGGGAAGACGAAAAACTGTTTTTT.